This entry lists 27 T cell receptor beta chains sequenced from one sample in a study of T cell responses to AZD1222 COVID-19 vaccine. This table comes from immunoSEQ multiplex PCR, and its TCRdb copy is limited to in-frame clones, with some not included. Here the sample spans 200,000 or so clones, under 95% being singletons. The source was peripheral blood, collected 28 days after the second AZD1222 dose. The receptors stem from an adult who received the AZD1222 COVID-19 vaccine.

The chain recombines TRBV5-1 with TRBJ2-5; possibly TRBD2 for D (6 bases). V gave up 2 bases and J gave up 5 bases, with 7 bases separating them. Germline V CDR1 and CDR2: SGHRS, YFSETQ. CDR3 length: 12 amino acids. The CDR3 reads CASSFGGETQYF. As DNA, the CDR3 is TGCGCCAGCAGCTTTGGGGGGGAGACCCAGTACTTC.

V and J are TRBV27 and TRBJ1-2; D is possibly TRBD1 (5 bases). This CDR3 has 15 amino acids. V lost 3 bases, J lost 5 bases, and 16 bases lay in between. The germline V gene has CDR1 MNHEY and CDR2 SMNVEV (reference sequence). The CDR3 DNA reads as TGTGCCAGCAGTTTCTCCACCCCAGGGTTGTATGGCTACACCTTC. This encodes CASSFSTPGLYGYTF.

This chain connects TRBV18 to TRBJ2-5, with D unclear. Trimming left V 6 bases short and J 0 bases short, with 8 bases between. The CDR3 loop spans 13 amino acids. Germline CDR1 KGHSH, CDR2 LQKENI. The CDR3 DNA sequence: TGTGCCAGCTCCAACGGACACCAAGAGACCCAGTACTTC. Translation gives CASSNGHQETQYF. Combining the CDR3 with reference TRBV18 and TRBJ2-5 gives the whole variable domain NAGVMQNPRHLVRRRGQEARLRCSPMKGHSHVYWYRQLPEEGLKFMVYLQKENIIDESGMPKERFSAEFPKEGPSILRIQQVVRGDSAAYFCASSNGHQETQYFGPGTRLLVL.

The rearrangement uses TRBV9 and TRBJ1-2; D not certain. The CDR3 has 13 amino acids. V lost 0 bases to trimming and J lost 8 bases, with 11 bases between them. Germline V gene data show CDR1 as SGDLS and CDR2 as YYNGEE. The CDR3 region has the DNA TGTGCCAGCAGCGTAGACGCTCCCGGGGGCTACACCTTC. This encodes CASSVDAPGGYTF.

This clone was seen only once. The genes are TRBV28 and TRBJ1-6; maybe TRBD1 (5 bases). This CDR3 contains 14 residues. CDR1 is MDHEN and CDR2 is SYDVKM in the germline V gene. Trimming pared 3 bases from V and 8 bases from J, leaving 11 bases between. The CDR3 sequence: CASSLVRVDSPLHF. In DNA, the CDR3 is TGTGCCAGCAGTTTGGTCAGGGTTGATTCACCCCTCCACTTT.

The V gene is TRBV19, the J gene TRBJ1-6; D is uncertain. Trimming took off 10 bases at V and 7 bases at J, with 14 bases between the two ends. The CDR3 has 13 residues. Per germline, CDR1 LNHDA and CDR2 SQIVND (reference sequence). Here the CDR3 reads CATKNPRNSPLHF. The CDR3 nucleotides are TGTGCCACAAAGAACCCCAGGAATTCACCCCTCCACTTT. Full variable domain (missing parts from reference TRBV19 and TRBJ1-6): DGGITQSPKYLFRKEGQNVTLSCEQNLNHDAMYWYRQDPGQGLRLIYYSQIVNDFQKGDIAEGYSVSREKKESFPLTVTSAQKNPTAFYLCATKNPRNSPLHFGNGTRLTVT.

The chain links TRBV18 to TRBJ2-7; TRBD1 agrees at 9 bases. Germline CDR1 KGHSH, CDR2 LQKENI. The CDR3 is 14 amino acids. V was pared by 5 bases and J by 3 bases, with 5 bases of the junction left unmatched. This chain's CDR3 is CASSRQGESYEQYF. The CDR3 DNA reads as TGTGCCAGCTCAAGACAGGGGGAAAGCTACGAGCAGTACTTC.

CDR3: CASSPPERLQTNYGYTF. The CDR3 DNA reads as TGTGCCAGCTCACCACCGGAACGGCTCCAAACTAACTATGGCTACACCTTC. The chain is built from TRBV18 and TRBJ1-2; D is unclear. CDR3 length: 17 residues. Germline CDR1 reads KGHSH; CDR2 reads LQKENI. The V end was cut by 0 bases, the J end by 0 bases, with 14 bases between. The entire variable domain, with the rest obtained from reference TRBV18 and TRBJ1-2, is as follows: NAGVMQNPRHLVRRRGQEARLRCSPMKGHSHVYWYRQLPEEGLKFMVYLQKENIIDESGMPKERFSAEFPKEGPSILRIQQVVRGDSAAYFCASSPPERLQTNYGYTFGSGTRLTVV.

In regard to this clone: Additional DNA sequences in this sample encode the identical CDR3. The V and J genes are TRBV24-1 and TRBJ1-2; D possibly corresponds to TRBD1 (5 bases). Trimming removed 2 bases from V and 5 bases from J, with 11 bases in between. The CDR3 consists of 14 residues. Germline V gene lookup returns CDR1 KGHDR and CDR2 SFDVKD. The CDR3 DNA sequence: TGTGCCACCAGTGATTCACAGGAGAGATATGGCTACACCTTC. Protein: CATSDSQERYGYTF.

The CDR3 reads CASSHSGNGYEQYF. Written as DNA, the CDR3 is TGTGCCAGCAGCCATTCCGGGAATGGGTACGAGCAGTACTTC. The genes are TRBV3-1 (or the pseudogene TRBV3-2) and TRBJ2-7; a possible D gene is TRBD2 (5 bases). V was pared by 3 bases and J by 4 bases, with 13 bases between. The CDR3 is 14 amino acids. Germline CDR1 is LGHDT and CDR2 is YNNKEL (reference sequence).

The J gene is TRBJ2-7, the V gene TRBV4-3, with 8 bases that match TRBD1. From germline, CDR1 is LGHNA and CDR2 YSLEER. V lost 0 bases to trimming and J lost 1 base; unmatched junction nucleotides: 2. The CDR3 is 15 residues long. The CDR3: CASSQEQGESYEQYF. The CDR3 bases are TGCGCCAGCAGCCAAGAACAGGGGGAATCCTACGAGCAGTACTTC.

The chain uses TRBV6-5 and TRBJ1-5; 7 bases fit TRBD1. The CDR3 is 15 amino acids. J lost 1 base, V lost 6 bases, and 6 bases had no gene match. Germline V gene lookup returns CDR1 MNHEY and CDR2 SVGAGI. This chain's CDR3 is CASSGQVMSNQPQHF. For the CDR3, the DNA is TGTGCCAGCAGCGGACAGGTAATGAGCAATCAGCCCCAGCATTTT.

This chain connects TRBV5-1 to TRBJ2-1, with 9 positions matching TRBD2. V lost 6 bases to trimming and J lost 0 bases; unmatched junction nucleotides: 7. The CDR3 length is 16 residues. The V gene's germline CDR1 is SGHRS and CDR2 YFSETQ. In DNA form, the CDR3 reads TGCGCCAGCAAGGCTAGCGGGACTAGCTCCTACAATGAGCAGTTCTTC. Protein product: CASKASGTSSYNEQFF.

This clone was seen just once. The J gene is TRBJ2-7, the V gene TRBV19, with TRBD2 identical over 8 bases. The CDR3 runs 16 residues. The V gene end was trimmed by 3 bases and the J gene end by 0 bases; junction bases not matched to a gene: 7. Germline loops: CDR1 LNHDA, CDR2 SQIVND (reference sequence). CDR3 residues: CASSIRLAGSSYEQYF. DNA for the CDR3: TGTGCCAGTAGTATCCGTCTAGCGGGCAGCTCCTACGAGCAGTACTTC.

The rearrangement joins TRBV7-9 to TRBJ2-5, with D tentatively TRBD2 (5 bases). Trimming took 1 base from V and 4 from J, leaving 13 bases between them. The CDR3 has 15 amino acids. Germline assignment: CDR1 SEHNR and CDR2 FQNEAQ (reference sequence). In DNA form, the CDR3 reads TGTGCCAGCAGCTTAGTCGGCGGGTACGGAGAGACCCAGTACTTC. Amino acid sequence: CASSLVGGYGETQYF.

CDR3 residues: CASREREISGNTIYF. DNA for the CDR3: TGTGCCAGCAGAGAGCGGGAGATCAGTGGAAACACCATATATTTT. This sequence joins TRBV7-9 and TRBJ1-3; D ambiguous. The V end was cut by 6 bases, the J end by 3 bases, with 15 bases between. Germline CDR1 reads SEHNR; CDR2 reads FQNEAQ (reference sequence). CDR3 length: 15 amino acids.

This clone was counted once. The chain links TRBV11-2 to TRBJ2-5, with 10 bases identical to TRBD1. This CDR3 contains 14 residues. CDR1 and CDR2 (germline): SGHAT, FQNNGV. Trimming took 3 bases from V and 5 from J; bases not matched to a gene: 3. CDR3 in amino acids: CASSFQDRGETQYF. In DNA, the CDR3 is TGTGCCAGCAGCTTTCAGGACAGGGGGGAGACCCAGTACTTC.

The chain combines TRBV6-5 with TRBJ1-6; possibly TRBD1 for D (6 bases). The CDR3 sequence is 15 residues long. The V gene lost 6 bases and the J gene lost 9 bases, with 18 bases spanning the gap. Germline assignment: CDR1 MNHEY and CDR2 SVGAGI. This CDR3 is CASRSGELSVSPLHF. For the CDR3, the DNA is TGTGCCAGCAGATCAGGGGAGCTTTCCGTTTCACCCCTCCACTTT.

V usage is TRBV18 and J usage is TRBJ1-5; D remains unclear. V lost 3 bases to trimming and J lost 7 bases, with 13 bases between them. The CDR3 runs 14 residues. Germline V gene data show CDR1 as KGHSH and CDR2 as LQKENI. The chain's CDR3 is CASSPGQDGQPQHF. Here the CDR3 DNA reads TGTGCCAGCTCACCTGGGCAAGACGGACAGCCCCAGCATTTT.

The V call is TRBV11-3, the J call TRBJ1-6; 7 bases are shared with TRBD1. The CDR3 runs 14 residues. Per germline, CDR1 SGHNT and CDR2 YENEEA. V trimming: 2 bases; J trimming: 7 bases; junction bases outside the gene matches: 2. CDR3 DNA: TGTGCCAGCAGCTTAACAGGGGAAAATTCACCCCTCCACTTT. Its translation: CASSLTGENSPLHF.

The rearrangement links TRBV4-3 to TRBJ2-7; the D gene is possibly TRBD1 (5 bases). This CDR3 is 12 amino acids long. Trimming stripped 5 bases from V and 2 bases from J, with 7 bases between. Germline V gives CDR1 LGHNA, CDR2 YSLEER. The CDR3 bases are TGCGCCAGCAGCTGGACACCCTACGAGCAGTACTTC. This encodes CASSWTPYEQYF.

This chain joins TRBV27 and TRBJ1-1; D is undetermined. The CDR3 is 14 amino acids. Germline CDR1 reads MNHEY; CDR2 reads SMNVEV (reference sequence). Trimming stripped 3 bases from V and 2 bases from J, with 10 bases between. This chain's CDR3 is CASSFLGYNTEAFF. For the CDR3, the DNA is TGTGCCAGCAGTTTCCTAGGGTATAACACTGAAGCTTTCTTT.

The chain uses TRBV6-5 and TRBJ1-5, with 9 bases that match TRBD1. This CDR3 region has 14 residues. Losses at the gene ends were 6 bases for V and 7 bases for J; bases not matched to a gene: 7. Germline assignment: CDR1 MNHEY and CDR2 SVGAGI. CDR3 in DNA: TGTGCCAGCAGCCCCAACAGGGGGCGACAGCCCCAGCATTTT. Amino acids: CASSPNRGRQPQHF.

The chain recombines TRBV19 with TRBJ2-5, with 9 bases aligning to TRBD1. J was trimmed by 4 bases and V by 3 bases; bases with no gene match: 9. This CDR3 has 16 amino acids. Germline CDR1 and CDR2: LNHDA and SQIVND (reference sequence). The CDR3 reads CASSIPGGQGLETQYF. CDR3 DNA sequence: TGTGCCAGTAGTATCCCGGGGGGACAGGGTTTAGAGACCCAGTACTTC.

The rearrangement links TRBV29-1 to TRBJ1-2; D gene unclear. This CDR3 comprises 13 residues. Germline V gene lookup returns CDR1 SQVTM and CDR2 ANQGSEA. V was shortened by 1 base and J by 7 bases, with 13 bases between the two germline ends. CDR3 in DNA: TGCAGCGTTGAAGGATCCTTACGTCCTGGCTACACCTTC. Amino acids: CSVEGSLRPGYTF.

This chain joins TRBV28 and TRBJ1-1; no firm D call. Looked up from germline, CDR1 is MDHEN and CDR2 is SYDVKM. The CDR3 spans 11 residues. V lost 10 bases and J lost 3, with 9 bases in between. CDR3 nucleotides: TGTGCCACGGCCATGTACACTGAAGCTTTCTTT. Amino acid sequence: CATAMYTEAFF.

V usage is TRBV7-9 and J usage is TRBJ1-1; TRBD1 agrees at 10 bases. The V and J ends lost 5 bases and 5 bases, in that order; junction bases with no gene match: 8. The CDR3 is 15 amino acids. CDR1 SEHNR and CDR2 FQNEAQ come from the germline V gene (reference sequence). Here the CDR3 reads CASSATGQGETEAFF. CDR3 DNA sequence: TGTGCCAGCAGCGCCACCGGACAGGGGGAAACTGAAGCTTTCTTT.